These 13 T cell receptor beta chains share one sample of origin, sequenced in a study of blood T cell repertoires in COVID-19. TCRdb keeps only in-frame clones here, not all; method: immunoSEQ multiplex PCR. The sample contains approximately 200,000 clones, 75% to 90% of which appear only once. Sequencing used peripheral blood. Receptor source: a human donor with active or convalescent COVID-19. The donor label of this sample is uncertain.

The table lists this clone with a few counts. This chain uses TRBV29-1 with TRBJ2-7, with 8 positions matching TRBD2. The CDR3 spans 15 residues. Germline loops: CDR1 SQVTM, CDR2 ANQGSEA. V dropped 1 base and J dropped 4; count of bases not matched to a gene: 9. CDR3 DNA: TGCAGCGTTGAAGGAACTCAGCGGGAGTTATACGAGCAGTACTTC. Residues: CSVEGTQRELYEQYF.

The chain uses TRBV19 and TRBJ2-5; perhaps TRBD2 as D (6 bases). Germline V gene sequence: CDR1 LNHDA, CDR2 SQIVND (reference sequence). The V end lost 7 bases, the J end lost 4 bases, and 13 bases lay between the germline ends. The CDR3 consists of 13 residues. CDR3: CASKIQGGETQYF. The DNA of the CDR3 is TGTGCCAGTAAAATCCAGGGAGGAGAGACCCAGTACTTC.

In DNA, the CDR3 is TGTGCCAGCTCACCGACAGAAAGCGCCTCTGGAAACACCATATATTTT. The encoded protein is CASSPTESASGNTIYF. The chain couples TRBV18 to TRBJ1-3; D is perhaps TRBD1 (5 bases). The CDR3 consists of 16 residues. Per germline, CDR1 KGHSH and CDR2 LQKENI. Trimming stripped 3 bases from V and 0 bases from J, with 12 bases between.

J is TRBJ1-6 and V is TRBV9; D is possibly TRBD1 (6 bases). The CDR3 is 17 amino acids. Per germline, CDR1 SGDLS and CDR2 YYNGEE. V was clipped by 4 bases and J by 6 bases, with 20 bases between them. The CDR3 DNA reads as TGTGCCAGCAGCAAAGAATCACGGACAGCCACTAATTCACCCCTCCACTTT. Translated, it gives CASSKESRTATNSPLHF.

About this clone: The junction departs from the called germline gene at one end, perhaps through a read error. This chain uses TRBV15 with TRBJ2-5; 7 nucleotides line up with TRBD1. This CDR3 spans 15 amino acids. Germline CDR1 reads LNHNV; CDR2 reads YYDKDF (reference sequence). CDR3 in DNA: TGTGCCACCAGCTATGCGACAGGGTCGCAAGGGACCCAGTACTTC. Protein: CATSYATGSQGTQYF.

This clone was detected only once. The genes are TRBV29-1 and TRBJ2-7; 7 nucleotides agree with TRBD1. The CDR3 length is 13 residues. V shed 6 bases, J shed 5 bases, and the junction held 10 bases outside the gene matches. Germline V lookup: CDR1 SQVTM, CDR2 ANQGSEA. CDR3 nucleotides: TGCAGCGTAGTACAGGGGCCGCTCGACGAGCAGTACTTC. Translated: CSVVQGPLDEQYF.

The chain carries TRBV10-3 and TRBJ2-7, with 10 positions matching TRBD1. This CDR3 spans 15 amino acids. Germline CDR1 reads ENHRY; CDR2 reads SYGVKD. Trimming took 4 bases from V and 2 from J; bases not matched to a gene: 5. This CDR3 reads CAISAGTGETYEQYF. The CDR3 nucleotides are TGTGCCATCAGTGCCGGGACAGGGGAAACCTACGAGCAGTACTTC.

The chain uses TRBV18 and TRBJ1-2, with TRBD1 as a possible D gene (6 bases). Per the germline V gene, CDR1 is KGHSH and CDR2 is LQKENI. Between the trimmed V and J ends, which lost 6 bases and 8 bases, there was a span of 13 bases. The CDR3 runs 12 residues. The CDR3 loop reads CASSSQGKGYTF. CDR3 nucleotide sequence: TGTGCCAGCTCGTCTCAGGGGAAGGGCTACACCTTC.

This clone is a singleton in its sample. The chain links TRBV5-4 to TRBJ1-5; D may be TRBD1 (6 bases). Deletions cut 2 bases from V and 5 bases from J, with 8 bases between. The CDR3 spans 13 residues. Germline CDR1 is SGHNT and CDR2 is YYREEE (reference sequence). The CDR3 is CASSLGGDQPQHF. In DNA form, the CDR3 reads TGTGCCAGCAGCTTAGGGGGGGATCAGCCCCAGCATTTT.

This clone was seen just once. CDR3 residues: CASSQDGGSTDTQYF. CDR3 DNA sequence: TGCGCCAGCAGCCAAGATGGGGGGAGCACAGATACGCAGTATTTT. The chain is built from TRBV4-3 and TRBJ2-3; a possible D gene is TRBD2 (6 bases). The CDR3 contains 15 residues. Germline assignment: CDR1 LGHNA and CDR2 YSLEER. V dropped 0 bases and J dropped 0 bases, with 7 bases sitting between them.

The rearrangement joins TRBV11-2 to TRBJ2-5; 8 nucleotides match TRBD1. V shed 3 bases, J shed 5 bases, and the junction held 8 bases outside the gene matches. Germline loops: CDR1 SGHAT, CDR2 FQNNGV. CDR3 length equals 15 residues. The CDR3 sequence: CASSFRRTGRETQYF. CDR3 coding DNA: TGTGCCAGCAGCTTTCGGCGGACAGGGAGGGAGACCCAGTACTTC.

The gene calls are TRBV19 and TRBJ2-6, with D maybe TRBD1 (6 bases). The germline V gene encodes CDR1 LNHDA and CDR2 SQIVND (reference sequence). Trimming removed 7 bases at V and 0 bases at J, with 19 bases between. The CDR3 contains 18 residues. The CDR3 protein is CASTPGQLTSSGANVLTF. The CDR3 region has the DNA TGTGCCAGTACCCCTGGACAGCTTACTAGCTCTGGGGCCAACGTCCTGACTTTC.

This CDR3 is CASSAGQPLPEAFF. CDR3 nucleotide sequence: TGTGCCAGTAGTGCGGGACAGCCCCTTCCTGAAGCTTTCTTT. V and J are TRBV19 and TRBJ1-1, with 7 bases that match TRBD1. The germline gives CDR1 LNHDA, CDR2 SQIVND (reference sequence). The CDR3 covers 14 residues. The ends lost 5 bases at V and 6 bases at J; junction bases unmatched: 9.